The 7 T cell receptor beta chains below come from one sample, sequenced in a study of sequential checkpoint blockade in melanoma. Treatment in this sample: randomized to nivolumab then ipilimumab (arm A) or the reverse (arm B). Profiled with immunoSEQ multiplex PCR; TCRdb holds only in-frame clones, not every one. The sample has about 19,000 clones; over 70% are singletons. Sequenced material: CD8+ T cells sorted from blood (inferred from file names), taken from a patient given nivolumab and ipilimumab in sequence. The receptors come from a human donor with melanoma.

The gene calls are TRBV28 and TRBJ1-5; D is unclear. Trimming removed 5 bases from V and 2 bases from J, with 13 bases in between. Germline values: CDR1 MDHEN, CDR2 SYDVKM. This CDR3 spans 15 amino acids. The CDR3 spells CASSPTVEGNQPQHF. For the CDR3, the DNA is TGTGCCAGCAGTCCCACAGTGGAGGGCAATCAGCCCCAGCATTTT.

This clone appeared a single time. The chain uses TRBV5-1 and TRBJ2-7; 8 nucleotides line up with TRBD2. Germline assignment: CDR1 SGHRS and CDR2 YFSETQ. Germline trimming cut 4 bases from V and 1 base from J; bases unmatched to any gene: 1. The CDR3 spans 13 residues. CDR3 coding DNA: TGCGCCAGCAGCACTAGCGGTTCCTACGAGCAGTACTTC. Translation: CASSTSGSYEQYF.

The genes are TRBV28 and TRBJ2-3; D possibly corresponds to TRBD2 (7 bases). Trimming pared 4 bases from V and 4 bases from J, leaving 30 bases between. From germline, CDR1 is MDHEN and CDR2 SYDVKM. The CDR3 totals 20 residues. The CDR3 DNA reads as TGTGCCAGCAGTTCCCCTGCTACGGACGGGGGGCCAGACTTCCCAGATACGCAGTATTTT. Amino acid sequence: CASSSPATDGGPDFPDTQYF.

V is TRBV4-1 and J is TRBJ2-3; 9 bases map to TRBD1. The V segment lost 2 bases and the J segment 3 bases; nucleotides outside the gene matches: 9. The CDR3 sequence is 17 residues long. CDR1 and CDR2 from the germline V gene are MGHRA and YSYEKL. The CDR3 DNA sequence: TGCGCCAGCAGCCAATCCTCCGGGACAGGGAGGACAGATACGCAGTATTTT. Translation gives CASSQSSGTGRTDTQYF.

The rearrangement joins TRBV10-3 to TRBJ2-2; 8 bases match TRBD1. CDR3 length: 14 residues. With 10 bases clipped from V and 0 bases from J, the junction kept 4 bases outside the gene matches. Germline CDR1 ENHRY, CDR2 SYGVKD. CDR3 residues: CATRQGSNTGELFF. The CDR3 coding sequence is TGTGCCACCAGACAGGGGTCGAACACCGGGGAGCTGTTTTTT.

This chain connects TRBV7-8 to TRBJ1-6; D is possibly TRBD1 (5 bases). CDR3 length equals 15 residues. Germline values: CDR1 SGHVS, CDR2 FQNEAQ. V dropped 7 bases and J dropped 3 bases, with 13 bases sitting between them. The CDR3 region has the DNA TGTGCCAGCACCGAGAAGGGGAACTATAATTCACCCCTCCACTTT. It encodes CASTEKGNYNSPLHF.

The rearrangement links TRBV7-9 to TRBJ2-5, with a possible D match to TRBD2 (5 bases). The CDR3 extends over 13 amino acids. V lost 5 bases and J lost 2, with 9 bases in between. Germline lookup yields CDR1 SEHNR and CDR2 FQNEAQ (reference sequence). CDR3 coding DNA: TGTGCCAGCAGCCCGGACTCTCAAGAGACCCAGTACTTC. It codes for CASSPDSQETQYF.